The 3 T cell receptor beta chains below come from one sample, sequenced in a study of cytomegalovirus exposure and HLA in healthy donors (dated by TCRdb to 2016 to 2017). Library construction relied on the immunoSEQ multiplex PCR assay. TCRdb provides this immuneACCESS table in a form limited to in-frame rearrangements. Some clones are lacking; in checked studies, under half of them reflect an unresolved V gene, and why the rest are absent is not known. The sample table lists tens of thousands of clones, around 97% of them with a count of one. The ten largest clones capture around 1.5% of the sample. Sequenced: PBMCs. The receptor set was obtained from a woman aged 18-35 years in good health and CMV-seropositive.

Only one count was recorded for this clone. The chain has TRBV30 and TRBJ2-7, with 9 positions matching TRBD1. CDR3 size: 14 residues. CDR1 is GTSNPN, CDR2 SVGIG, per germline (reference sequence). V shed 3 bases, J shed 3 bases, and the junction held 6 bases outside the gene matches. The CDR3 here is CAWSAGTGHYEQYF. The DNA for the CDR3 is TGTGCCTGGAGCGCCGGGACAGGGCACTACGAGCAGTACTTC.

The sample holds one count of this clone. The rearrangement joins TRBV11-2 to TRBJ2-7; 7 bases fit TRBD2. Germline assignment: CDR1 SGHAT and CDR2 FQNNGV. The CDR3 loop spans 14 amino acids. The junction had 9 bases not matched to a gene; V was cut back by 6 bases and J by 4 bases. This CDR3 is CASRGFGGDYEQYF. In nucleotides, the CDR3 is TGTGCCAGCAGAGGTTTTGGGGGGGATTACGAGCAGTACTTC.

This chain uses TRBV5-1 with TRBJ1-2, with TRBD1 matching over 7 bases. The CDR3 consists of 13 residues. After removal of 2 bases from V and 7 bases from J, the junction contained 5 bases not matched to a gene. Germline CDR1 SGHRS, CDR2 YFSETQ. The CDR3: CASSLEGGGGYTF. For the CDR3, the DNA is TGCGCCAGCAGCTTAGAAGGGGGCGGTGGCTACACCTTC.